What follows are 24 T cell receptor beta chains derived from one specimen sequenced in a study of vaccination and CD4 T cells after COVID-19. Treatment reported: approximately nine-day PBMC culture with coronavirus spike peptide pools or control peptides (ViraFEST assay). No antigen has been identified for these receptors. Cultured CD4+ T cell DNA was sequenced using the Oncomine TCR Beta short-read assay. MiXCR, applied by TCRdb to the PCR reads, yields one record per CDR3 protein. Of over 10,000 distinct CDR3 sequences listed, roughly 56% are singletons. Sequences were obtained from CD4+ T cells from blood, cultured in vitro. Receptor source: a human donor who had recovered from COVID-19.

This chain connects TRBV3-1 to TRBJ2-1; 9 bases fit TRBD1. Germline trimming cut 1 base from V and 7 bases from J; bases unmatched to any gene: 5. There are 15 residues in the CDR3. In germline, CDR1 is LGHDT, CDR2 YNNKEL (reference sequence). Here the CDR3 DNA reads TGTGCCAGCAGCCAAGGACAGGGGGTGGGAAATGAGCAGTTCTTC. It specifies CASSQGQGVGNEQFF.

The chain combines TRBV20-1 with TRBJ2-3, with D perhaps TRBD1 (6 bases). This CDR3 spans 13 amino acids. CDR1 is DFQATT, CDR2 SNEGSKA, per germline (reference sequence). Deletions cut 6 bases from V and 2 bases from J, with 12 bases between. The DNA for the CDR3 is TGCAGTGCCCCGGACAGCAACACAGATACGCAGTATTTT. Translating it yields CSAPDSNTDTQYF.

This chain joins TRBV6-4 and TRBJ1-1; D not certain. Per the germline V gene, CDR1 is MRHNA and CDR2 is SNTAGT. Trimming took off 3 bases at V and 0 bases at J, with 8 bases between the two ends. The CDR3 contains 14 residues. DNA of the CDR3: TGTGCCAGCAGTGAGGGAGTCCTGAACACTGAAGCTTTCTTT. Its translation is CASSEGVLNTEAFF.

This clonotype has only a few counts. CDR3 protein: CASSYVGQGRTEAFF. CDR3 sequence (DNA): TGTGCCAGCAGTTACGTTGGACAGGGGAGGACTGAAGCTTTCTTT. This chain joins TRBV6-5 and TRBJ1-1; 9 nucleotides align to TRBD1. This CDR3 spans 15 amino acids. V shed 2 bases, J shed 5 bases, and the junction held 6 bases outside the gene matches. Germline-derived CDR1 and CDR2 are MNHEY and SVGAGI.

The CDR3 loop is CASSLKRRINTEAFF. The DNA for the CDR3 is TGTGCCAGCAGTTTAAAGCGCAGAATTAACACTGAAGCTTTCTTT. The V call is TRBV12-3 or TRBV12-4, the J call TRBJ1-1, with D unresolved. Trimming pared 2 bases from V and 2 bases from J, leaving 12 bases between. There are 15 residues in the CDR3.

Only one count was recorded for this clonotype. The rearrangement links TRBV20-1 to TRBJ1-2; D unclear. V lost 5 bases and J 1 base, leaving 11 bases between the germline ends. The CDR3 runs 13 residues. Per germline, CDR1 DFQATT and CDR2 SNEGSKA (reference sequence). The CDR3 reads CSADRGFNYGYTF. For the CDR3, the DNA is TGCAGTGCTGATAGAGGATTTAACTATGGCTACACCTTC.

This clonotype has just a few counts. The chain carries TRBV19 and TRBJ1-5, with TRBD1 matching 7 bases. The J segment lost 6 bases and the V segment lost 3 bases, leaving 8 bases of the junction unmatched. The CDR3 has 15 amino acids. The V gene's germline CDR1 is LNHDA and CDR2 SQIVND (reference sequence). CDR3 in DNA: TGTGCCAGTAGTATTGGCAGGGGGGTTGGTCAGCCCCAGCATTTT. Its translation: CASSIGRGVGQPQHF.

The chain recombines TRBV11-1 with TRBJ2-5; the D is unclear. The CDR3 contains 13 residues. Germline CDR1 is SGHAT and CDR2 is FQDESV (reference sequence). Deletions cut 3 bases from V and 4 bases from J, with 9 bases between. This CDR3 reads CASSFPASETQYF. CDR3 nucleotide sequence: TGTGCCAGCAGCTTTCCGGCTTCAGAGACCCAGTACTTC.

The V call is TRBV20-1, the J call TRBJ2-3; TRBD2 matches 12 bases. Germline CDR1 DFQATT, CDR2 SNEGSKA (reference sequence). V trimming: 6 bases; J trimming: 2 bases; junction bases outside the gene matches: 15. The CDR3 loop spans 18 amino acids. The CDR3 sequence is CSANNPLAGGPNTDTQYF. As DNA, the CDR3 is TGCAGTGCCAATAACCCCCTAGCGGGAGGGCCGAACACAGATACGCAGTATTTT.

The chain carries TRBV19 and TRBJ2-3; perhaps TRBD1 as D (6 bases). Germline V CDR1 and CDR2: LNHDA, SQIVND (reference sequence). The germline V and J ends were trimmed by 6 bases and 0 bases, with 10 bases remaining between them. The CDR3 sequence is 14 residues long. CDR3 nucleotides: TGTGCCAGTAGCGGGACACTCAGCACAGATACGCAGTATTTT. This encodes CASSGTLSTDTQYF.

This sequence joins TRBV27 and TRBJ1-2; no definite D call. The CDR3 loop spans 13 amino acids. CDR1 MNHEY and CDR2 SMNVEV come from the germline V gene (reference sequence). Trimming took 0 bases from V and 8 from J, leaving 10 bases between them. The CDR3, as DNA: TGTGCCAGCAGTTTATCAGGTGGAAGCGGCTACACCTTC. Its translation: CASSLSGGSGYTF.

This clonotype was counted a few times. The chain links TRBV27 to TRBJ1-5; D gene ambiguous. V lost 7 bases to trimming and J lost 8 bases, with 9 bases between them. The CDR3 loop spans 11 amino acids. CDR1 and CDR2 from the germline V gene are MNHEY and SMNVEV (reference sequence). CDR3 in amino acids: CASTREKPQHF. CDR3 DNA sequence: TGTGCCAGCACTAGGGAGAAGCCCCAGCATTTT.

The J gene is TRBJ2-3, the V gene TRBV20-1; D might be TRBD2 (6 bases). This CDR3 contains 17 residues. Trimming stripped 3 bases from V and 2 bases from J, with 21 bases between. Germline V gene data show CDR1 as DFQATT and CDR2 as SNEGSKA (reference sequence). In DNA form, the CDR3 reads TGCAGTGCTAGGAGTTCTGCGGGGCTAGGGTTCACAGATACGCAGTATTTT. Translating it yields CSARSSAGLGFTDTQYF.

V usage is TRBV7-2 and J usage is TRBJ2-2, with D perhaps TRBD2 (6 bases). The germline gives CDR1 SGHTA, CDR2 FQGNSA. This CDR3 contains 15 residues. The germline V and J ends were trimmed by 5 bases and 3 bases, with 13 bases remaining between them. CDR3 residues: CASSPEGLYTGELFF. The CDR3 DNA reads TGTGCCAGCAGCCCCGAGGGACTTTACACCGGGGAGCTGTTTTTT.

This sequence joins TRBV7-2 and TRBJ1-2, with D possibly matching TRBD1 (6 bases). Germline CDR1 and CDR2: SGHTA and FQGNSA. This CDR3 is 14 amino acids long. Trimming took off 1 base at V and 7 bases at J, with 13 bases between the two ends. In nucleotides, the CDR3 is TGTGCCAGCAGCTTAGTCGCAGGGGAGGGTGGCTACACCTTC. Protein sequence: CASSLVAGEGGYTF.

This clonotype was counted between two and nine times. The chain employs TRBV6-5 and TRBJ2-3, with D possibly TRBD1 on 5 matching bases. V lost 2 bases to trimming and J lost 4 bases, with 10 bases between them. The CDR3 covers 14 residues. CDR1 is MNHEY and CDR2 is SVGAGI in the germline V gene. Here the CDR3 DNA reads TGTGCCAGCAGTTACGCAGGGCCCCCAGATACGCAGTATTTT. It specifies CASSYAGPPDTQYF.

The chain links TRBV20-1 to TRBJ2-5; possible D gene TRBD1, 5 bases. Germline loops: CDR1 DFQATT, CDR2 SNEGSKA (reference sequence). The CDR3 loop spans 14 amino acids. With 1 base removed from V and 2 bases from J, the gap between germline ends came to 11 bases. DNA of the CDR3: TGCAGTGCTAGAGTAGGACACCATCAAGAGACCCAGTACTTC. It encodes CSARVGHHQETQYF.

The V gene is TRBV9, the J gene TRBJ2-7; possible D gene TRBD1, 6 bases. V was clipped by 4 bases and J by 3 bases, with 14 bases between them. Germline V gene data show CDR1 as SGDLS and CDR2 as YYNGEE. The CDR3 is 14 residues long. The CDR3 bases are TGTGCCAGCAGCCCGGGACAAGGAGACTACGAGCAGTACTTC. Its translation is CASSPGQGDYEQYF.

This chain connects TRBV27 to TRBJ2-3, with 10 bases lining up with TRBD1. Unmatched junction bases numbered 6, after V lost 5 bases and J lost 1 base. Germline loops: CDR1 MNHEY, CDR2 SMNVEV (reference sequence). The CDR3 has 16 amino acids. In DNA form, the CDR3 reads TGTGCCAGCAGTCCGGGACAGGGGATTCGCACAGATACGCAGTATTTT. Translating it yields CASSPGQGIRTDTQYF.

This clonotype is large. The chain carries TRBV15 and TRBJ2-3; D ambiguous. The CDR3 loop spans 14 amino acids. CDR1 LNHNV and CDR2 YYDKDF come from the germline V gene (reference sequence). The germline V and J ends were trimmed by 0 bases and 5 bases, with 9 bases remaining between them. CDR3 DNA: TGTGCCACCAGCAGAGATCCTCTTGGAGATACGCAGTATTTT. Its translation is CATSRDPLGDTQYF. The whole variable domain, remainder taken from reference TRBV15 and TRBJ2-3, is DAMVIQNPRYQVTQFGKPVTLSCSQTLNHNVMYWYQQKSSQAPKLLFHYYDKDFNNEADTPDNFQSRRPNTSFCFLDIRSPGLGDTAMYLCATSRDPLGDTQYFGPGTRLTVL.

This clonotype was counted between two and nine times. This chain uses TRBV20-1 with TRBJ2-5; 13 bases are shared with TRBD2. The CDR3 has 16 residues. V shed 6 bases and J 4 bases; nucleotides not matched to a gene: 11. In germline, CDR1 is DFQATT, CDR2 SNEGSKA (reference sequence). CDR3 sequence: CSALGLAGEGGETQYF. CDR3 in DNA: TGCAGTGCCCTTGGACTAGCGGGAGAGGGTGGAGAGACCCAGTACTTC.

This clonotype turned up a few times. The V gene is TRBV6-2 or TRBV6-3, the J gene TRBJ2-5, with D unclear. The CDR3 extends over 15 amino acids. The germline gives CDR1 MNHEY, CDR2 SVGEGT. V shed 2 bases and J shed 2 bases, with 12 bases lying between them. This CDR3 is CASSYQASNQETQYF. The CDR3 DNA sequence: TGTGCCAGCAGTTACCAGGCCTCGAATCAAGAGACCCAGTACTTC.

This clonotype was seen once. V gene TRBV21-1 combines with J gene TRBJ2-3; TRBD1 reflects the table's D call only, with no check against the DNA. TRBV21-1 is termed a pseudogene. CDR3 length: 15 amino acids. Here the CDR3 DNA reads TGTGCCAGCAGCACAAACAGGGTTGGGGCAGATACGCAGTATTTT. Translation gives CASSTNRVGADTQYF.

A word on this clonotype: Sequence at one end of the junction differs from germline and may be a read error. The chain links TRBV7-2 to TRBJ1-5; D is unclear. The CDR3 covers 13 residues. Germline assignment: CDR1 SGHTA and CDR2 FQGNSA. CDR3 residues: CANSLKSDQPQHF. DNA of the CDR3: TGTGCCAACAGCTTAAAATCAGATCAGCCCCAGCATTTT.